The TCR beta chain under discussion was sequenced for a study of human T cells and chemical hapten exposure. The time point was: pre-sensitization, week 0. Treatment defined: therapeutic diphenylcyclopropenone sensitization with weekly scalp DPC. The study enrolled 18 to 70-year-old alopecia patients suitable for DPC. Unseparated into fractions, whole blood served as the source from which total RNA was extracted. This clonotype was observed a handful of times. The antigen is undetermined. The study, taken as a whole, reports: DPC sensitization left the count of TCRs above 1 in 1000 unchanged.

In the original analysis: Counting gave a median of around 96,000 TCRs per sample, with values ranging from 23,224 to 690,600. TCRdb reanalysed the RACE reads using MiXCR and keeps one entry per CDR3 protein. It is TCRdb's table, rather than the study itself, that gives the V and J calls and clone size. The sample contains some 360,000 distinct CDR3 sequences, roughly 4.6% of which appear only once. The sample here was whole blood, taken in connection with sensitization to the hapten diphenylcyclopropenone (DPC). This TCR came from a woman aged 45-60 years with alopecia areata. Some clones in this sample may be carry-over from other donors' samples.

The CDR3 nucleotides are TGTGCCAGCAGCTTAGTTGAAGGGAGGACGGAGCAACAGCCCCAGCATTTT. Translated, it gives CASSLVEGRTEQQPQHF. The chain joins TRBV7-9 to TRBJ1-5; D gene ambiguous. The CDR3 is 17 amino acids. V lost 1 base and J 7 bases, leaving 20 bases between the germline ends. Germline CDR1 reads SEHNR; CDR2 reads FQNEAQ (reference sequence).